Following are 9 T cell receptor beta chains from one sample sequenced in a study of T cells in localized non-small cell lung cancer. Data came from immunoSEQ multiplex PCR; TCRdb stores just in-frame clones and leaves some out. The sample records tens of thousands of clones, more than 75% being singletons. Sequenced material: PBMCs, taken before any cancer treatment. These receptors all come from a woman aged 40-75 years with stage II squamous cell lung carcinoma.

The chain links TRBV9 to TRBJ2-6; TRBD2 aligns across 7 bases. CDR3 size: 18 residues. Trimming at V came to 0 bases and at J to 4 bases, leaving 10 bases not matched to a gene. The germline gives CDR1 SGDLS, CDR2 YYNGEE. The CDR3 nucleotides read TGTGCCAGCAGCGTAGTAGAGCGAGGGACTATGGGGGCCAACGTCCTGACTTTC. This codes for CASSVVERGTMGANVLTF.

The chain has TRBV27 and TRBJ1-6; D perhaps matches TRBD1 (5 bases). The CDR3 runs to 15 residues. The V and J ends lost 2 bases and 10 bases respectively, with 15 bases between them. Germline lookup yields CDR1 MNHEY and CDR2 SMNVEV (reference sequence). The CDR3 loop reads CASSLKGFQGSPLHF. The CDR3 coding sequence is TGTGCCAGCAGTTTAAAAGGGTTCCAGGGATCACCCCTCCACTTT.

The V call is TRBV28, the J call TRBJ1-1; the match to TRBD1 covers 10 bases. The J segment lost 7 bases and the V segment lost 4 bases, leaving 15 bases of the junction unmatched. Germline V gene sequence: CDR1 MDHEN, CDR2 SYDVKM. The CDR3 sequence is 17 residues long. The CDR3 reads CASSYLPTGGGYNEAFF. The CDR3 DNA reads as TGTGCCAGCAGTTACCTCCCGACAGGGGGCGGATATAATGAAGCTTTCTTT.

The chain is built from TRBV28 and TRBJ2-7; a possible D gene is TRBD1 (5 bases). Germline-derived CDR1 and CDR2 are MDHEN and SYDVKM. This CDR3 has 15 residues. V gave up 6 bases and J gave up 0 bases, with 15 bases separating them. CDR3 sequence: CASSHIPRASYEQYF. The CDR3 DNA reads as TGTGCCAGCAGCCACATCCCCAGGGCCTCCTACGAGCAGTACTTC.

V usage is TRBV10-3 and J usage is TRBJ1-5, with TRBD1 matching over 8 bases. CDR3 length: 14 amino acids. Germline V gene data show CDR1 as ENHRY and CDR2 as SYGVKD. Trimming at V came to 10 bases and at J to 4 bases, leaving 9 bases not matched to a gene. The CDR3 protein is CASSTGAWNQPQHF. In nucleotides, the CDR3 is TGTGCCAGTTCGACAGGGGCTTGGAATCAGCCCCAGCATTTT.

This chain's CDR3 is CASPPRGTGNGGYTF. The CDR3, as DNA: TGTGCCAGCCCCCCCAGGGGGACAGGGAATGGTGGCTACACCTTC. The rearrangement joins TRBV21-1 to TRBJ1-2; the table's D call, TRBD1, was not checked against the DNA. TRBV21-1 constitutes a pseudogene. The CDR3 runs 15 residues.

The CDR3 DNA reads as TGTGCCAGCAGTATACCGGGAGAACTGACCTACGAGCAGTACTTC. Amino acid sequence: CASSIPGELTYEQYF. This chain joins TRBV28 and TRBJ2-7; D perhaps matches TRBD2 (6 bases). This CDR3 is 15 amino acids long. Per the germline V gene, CDR1 is MDHEN and CDR2 is SYDVKM. The V end was cut by 5 bases, the J end by 2 bases, with 16 bases between.

J is TRBJ1-1 and V is TRBV7-9; maybe TRBD1 (5 bases). V was shortened by 1 base and J by 4 bases, with 13 bases between the two germline ends. Per germline, CDR1 SEHNR and CDR2 FQNEAQ (reference sequence). The CDR3 length is 15 residues. The CDR3 nucleotides read TGTGCCAGCAGCTTAGGTGGCAGGGAGGGCACTGAAGCTTTCTTT. Protein sequence: CASSLGGREGTEAFF.

The gene calls are TRBV28 and TRBJ2-1, with a weak D call TRBD2 (5 bases). The CDR3 runs to 15 residues. Germline V gene lookup returns CDR1 MDHEN and CDR2 SYDVKM. Trimming removed 3 bases at V and 6 bases at J, with 15 bases between. In DNA, the CDR3 is TGTGCCAGCAGTTTCTTCAAAGGAGGAGGCAATGAGCAGTTCTTC. This gives the protein CASSFFKGGGNEQFF.